The present T cell receptor (beta chain) was sequenced within a study of vaccination and CD4 T cells after COVID-19. The Oncomine TCR Beta short-read assay generated sequence data from the DNA of cultured CD4+ T cells. One entry per CDR3 protein results from TCRdb running MiXCR on the PCR reads. Of about 21,000 distinct CDR3 sequences listed, roughly 44% were seen once; the top ten hold about a fifth. Notes on this clonotype: What it recognizes is unknown.

V lost 6 bases to trimming and J lost 2 bases, with 17 bases between them. This CDR3 has 16 amino acids. The germline V gene has CDR1 DFQATT and CDR2 SNEGSKA (reference sequence). Indicated treatment: roughly ten-day PBMC culture with coronavirus spike peptide pools or control peptides (ViraFEST assay). Each well received two million PBMCs, cultured with around 10 IU/ml IL-2 and about 9.9 ug/ml peptide pools. The TCR originated in a human donor who received a COVID-19 vaccine. The chain recombines TRBV20-1 with TRBJ2-6; weak D call: TRBD1 (5 bases). Source: CD4+ T cells from blood, cultured in vitro, taken before SARS-CoV-2 vaccination. The CDR3 region has the DNA TGCAGTGCCAGACACTTCAGGGAAGCTGGGGCCAACGTCCTGACTTTC. Encoded protein: CSARHFREAGANVLTF.